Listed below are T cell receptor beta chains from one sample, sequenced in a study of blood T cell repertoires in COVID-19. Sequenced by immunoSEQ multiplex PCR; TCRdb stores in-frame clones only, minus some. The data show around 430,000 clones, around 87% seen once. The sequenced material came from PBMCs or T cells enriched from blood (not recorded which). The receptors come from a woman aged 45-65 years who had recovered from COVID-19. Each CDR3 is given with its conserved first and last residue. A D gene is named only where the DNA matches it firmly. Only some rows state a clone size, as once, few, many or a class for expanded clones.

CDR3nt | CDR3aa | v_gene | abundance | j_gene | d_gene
TGTGCCAGTAGTATCACAGGGGGCGATGGCTACACCTTC | CASSITGGDGYTF | TRBV19 | NA | TRBJ1-2 | TRBD1
TGCAGTGCTAGTGTAGGGGGGGTTGAGCAGTTCTTC | CSASVGGVEQFF | TRBV20-1 | NA | TRBJ2-1 | NA
TGTGCCAGTAGTGATAATGGGTGGGCCAATGAGCAGTTCTTC | CASSDNGWANEQFF | TRBV19 | NA | TRBJ2-1 | NA
TGTGCCAGCTCCCGGTCGTCAGATACGCAGTATTTT | CASSRSSDTQYF | TRBV28 | NA | TRBJ2-3 | NA
TGTGCCAGCAGCGATCCGCCCGGGACAGGGGGTGAAAAACTGTTTTTT | CASSDPPGTGGEKLFF | TRBV9 | NA | TRBJ1-4 | TRBD1
TGTGCCAGTAGTGCGGACAGATATGGCTACACCTTC | CASSADRYGYTF | TRBV19 | few | TRBJ1-2 | NA
TGTGCCAGCAGCCAAGGCGGGACGCCATCCTATGAGCAGTTCTTC | CASSQGGTPSYEQFF | TRBV3-1/TRBV3-2 | NA | TRBJ2-1 | NA
TGTGCCAGCAGTTTATCGGGACTAGCGTACGAGCAGTACTTC | CASSLSGLAYEQYF | TRBV27 | NA | TRBJ2-7 | TRBD2
TGTGCCAGCAGCTTGGGGGCTGTGGGCGAGCAGTACTTC | CASSLGAVGEQYF | TRBV5-5 | NA | TRBJ2-7 | NA
TGCGCCAGCAGCCAAGTTCTAGGGGCTATTCAGCCCCAGCATTTT | CASSQVLGAIQPQHF | TRBV4-1 | NA | TRBJ1-5 | NA
TGTGCCAGCTGCTTGGGCTACAGGGAAACTGAAGCTTTCTTT | CASCLGYRETEAFF | TRBV11-2 | many | TRBJ1-1 | NA
TGTGCCAGCAGCCGCGGACAGGGGGCCACTGAAGCTTTCTTT | CASSRGQGATEAFF | TRBV11-1 | NA | TRBJ1-1 | TRBD1
TGCGCCAGCAGCTTGGGGACAGCCGTGGCCTACGAGCAGTACTTC | CASSLGTAVAYEQYF | TRBV5-1 | NA | TRBJ2-7 | NA
TGTGCCAGCAGGGGTGACGGGGGGGCCGTAGAGACCCAGTACTTC | CASRGDGGAVETQYF | TRBV2 | NA | TRBJ2-5 | TRBD2
TGTGCCAGCAGTGAACCGCGGGGATTTCTTGAGCAGTTCTTC | CASSEPRGFLEQFF | TRBV2 | NA | TRBJ2-1 | NA
TGTGCCAGCAGTGACAGCCCCGGGCCACCCCTCCACTTT | CASSDSPGPPLHF | TRBV6-2/TRBV6-3 | NA | TRBJ1-6 | NA
TGTGCCAGCTCACCACCTGGGACAGGGGTCGAGCAGTACTTC | CASSPPGTGVEQYF | TRBV18 | NA | TRBJ2-7 | TRBD1
TGTGCCTGGAGTATAATTAAACAGAGAAAAAAAGGCCCTGGAAACACCATATATTTT | CAWSIIKQRKKGPGNTIYF | TRBV30 | NA | TRBJ1-3 | NA
TGCGCCAGCAGCTCGGCCCCCACAGGGCCGGTAAATGAGCAGTTCTTC | CASSSAPTGPVNEQFF | TRBV5-1 | NA | TRBJ2-1 | NA
TGTGCCTCCCTAGCTGGCGGAGACATTGAAGCTTTCTTT | CASLAGGDIEAFF | TRBV28 | NA | TRBJ1-1 | NA
TGTGCTAGTGGTTTCGTCGGGGGGGCCGACCATTACTTTCGGATCGATGGCTACACCTTC | CASGFVGGADHYFRIDGYTF | TRBV12-5 | NA | TRBJ1-2 | NA
TGTGCCAGCAGTTCGACCGCCCTTTTGACAGGGGGCGTATTC | CASSSTALLTGGVF | TRBV28 | once | TRBJ1-2 | TRBD1
TGTGCCAGCAGTCTGGACAGGTACGAGCAGTACTTC | CASSLDRYEQYF | TRBV5-4 | NA | TRBJ2-7 | TRBD1
TGTGCCAGCAGCTTGGACAGGATTTACAATGAGCAGTTCTTC | CASSLDRIYNEQFF | TRBV5-6 | NA | TRBJ2-1 | NA
TGCGCCAGCAGCCGGTCACTTTCCGGGACACTGAACACTGAAGCTTTCTTT | CASSRSLSGTLNTEAFF | TRBV4-1 | NA | TRBJ1-1 | NA
TGTGCCAGCAGTTCGGGACAGGGAATCCAGCCCCAGCATTTT | CASSSGQGIQPQHF | TRBV6-2/TRBV6-3 | NA | TRBJ1-5 | TRBD1
TGTGCCAGCAGCTTCGGAGGCGAAACGAACACTGAAGCTTTCTTT | CASSFGGETNTEAFF | TRBV9 | once | TRBJ1-1 | NA
TGTGCCTGGAGTGTAACAGGGAGGGGGGAGCAGTACTTC | CAWSVTGRGEQYF | TRBV30 | NA | TRBJ2-7 | NA
TGCAGCGTTGGACCCGGGGTTAGGAACACTGAAGCTTTCTTT | CSVGPGVRNTEAFF | TRBV29-1 | NA | TRBJ1-1 | NA
TGTGCCAGCAGTGCAGGGGGCAGTATATCTGGAAACACCATATATTTT | CASSAGGSISGNTIYF | TRBV28 | NA | TRBJ1-3 | TRBD1
TGTGCCAGCAGCTTAGCTCCTCCGACAGGGGGTTCACCCCTCCACTTT | CASSLAPPTGGSPLHF | TRBV7-2 | NA | TRBJ1-6 | TRBD1
TGTGCCAGCAGCCCGGGGGGCTCCTACAATGAGCAGTTCTTC | CASSPGGSYNEQFF | TRBV13 | NA | TRBJ2-1 | TRBD2
TGTGCCAGCGTTGGGACTCCGGCCTCCTACGAGCAGTACTTC | CASVGTPASYEQYF | TRBV28 | NA | TRBJ2-7 | NA
TGCGCCAGCAGCTTGGGTCAGAGCACAGATACGCAGTATTTT | CASSLGQSTDTQYF | TRBV5-1 | NA | TRBJ2-3 | NA
TGTGCCAGCCATTCTAGCGGGGGGGCCTCAGATACGCAGTATTTT | CASHSSGGASDTQYF | TRBV2 | NA | TRBJ2-3 | TRBD2
TGTGCCAGCAGCTTAGCGAGGGGACAGGCCGGCAATCAGCCCCAGCATTTT | CASSLARGQAGNQPQHF | TRBV7-2 | NA | TRBJ1-5 | TRBD1
TGTGCCAGCAGTGAAAAGGCGGTAGGCACAAATTCACCCCTCCACTTT | CASSEKAVGTNSPLHF | TRBV6-1 | NA | TRBJ1-6 | NA
TGTGCCTGGAGTGTCGGACAGTTCAATCAGCCCCAGCATTTT | CAWSVGQFNQPQHF | TRBV30 | NA | TRBJ1-5 | NA
TGTGCCAGCAGCCTCTGGACAGGGCGCCTTTCCACCCTCCACTTT | CASSLWTGRLSTLHF | TRBV7-9 | NA | TRBJ1-6 | TRBD1
TGCAGTGCTAGTTACTTTGAGGGAGTAAGGAATCAGCCCCAGCATTTT | CSASYFEGVRNQPQHF | TRBV20-1 | once | TRBJ1-5 | NA
TGTGCCAGTAGCCAGGGACTAGCAGTCTACAATGAGCAGTTCTTC | CASSQGLAVYNEQFF | TRBV19 | NA | TRBJ2-1 | TRBD2
TGTGCCAGTAGTATACAGGGGGGTAGCAATCAGCCCCAGCATTTT | CASSIQGGSNQPQHF | TRBV19 | NA | TRBJ1-5 | TRBD1
TGTGCCACCCACCGCGGGGGTTATCAGCCCCAGCATTTT | CATHRGGYQPQHF | TRBV28 | NA | TRBJ1-5 | NA
TGTGCCAGCAGTTTAACGACACAACTGTACTTC | CASSLTTQLYF | TRBV28 | NA | TRBJ2-7 | NA
TGTGCCTGGACACGCGGGGGGGCCGCTGAGCAGTTCTTC | CAWTRGGAAEQFF | TRBV30 | NA | TRBJ2-1 | TRBD2
TGTGCCAGCAGACTTGACAGGGATCCTGGAAACACCATATATTTT | CASRLDRDPGNTIYF | TRBV6-5 | NA | TRBJ1-3 | TRBD1
TGCGCCAGCAGCTTGGCGGCTAGCGGGGGTAATGAGCAGTTCTTC | CASSLAASGGNEQFF | TRBV5-1 | NA | TRBJ2-1 | TRBD2
TGTGCCAGCAGCTCTATCCAGACAGTGAACACTGAAGCTTTCTTT | CASSSIQTVNTEAFF | TRBV7-9 | NA | TRBJ1-1 | NA
TGTGCCAGCAGCCAACCGGGGGGGAAGTACGAGCAGTACTTC | CASSQPGGKYEQYF | TRBV4-2 | few | TRBJ2-7 | TRBD2
TGTGCCAGCAGCTTCGGGCAGGGCCGGATTGTTGAGCAGTTCTTC | CASSFGQGRIVEQFF | TRBV5-6 | NA | TRBJ2-1 | NA